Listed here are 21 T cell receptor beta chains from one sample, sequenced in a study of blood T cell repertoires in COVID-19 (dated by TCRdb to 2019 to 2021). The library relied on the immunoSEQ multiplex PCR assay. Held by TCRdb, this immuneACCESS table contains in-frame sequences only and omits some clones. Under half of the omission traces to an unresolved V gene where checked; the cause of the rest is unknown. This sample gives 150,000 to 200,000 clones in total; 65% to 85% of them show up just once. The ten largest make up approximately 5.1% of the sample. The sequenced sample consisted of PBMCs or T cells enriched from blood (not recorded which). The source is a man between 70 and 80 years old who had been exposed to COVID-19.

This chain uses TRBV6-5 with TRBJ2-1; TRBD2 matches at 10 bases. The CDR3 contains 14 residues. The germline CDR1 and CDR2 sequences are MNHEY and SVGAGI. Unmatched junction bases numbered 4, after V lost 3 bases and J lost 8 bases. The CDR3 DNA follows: TGTGCCAGCAGTTATCTAGCGGGAGACGATGAGCAGTTCTTC. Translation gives CASSYLAGDDEQFF.

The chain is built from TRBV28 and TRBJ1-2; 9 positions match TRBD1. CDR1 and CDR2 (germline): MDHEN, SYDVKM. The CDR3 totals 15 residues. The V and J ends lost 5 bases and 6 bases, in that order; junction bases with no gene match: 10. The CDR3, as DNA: TGTGCCAGCAGTGTTACCGTCACAGGGGGCCATGGCTACACCTTC. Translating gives CASSVTVTGGHGYTF.

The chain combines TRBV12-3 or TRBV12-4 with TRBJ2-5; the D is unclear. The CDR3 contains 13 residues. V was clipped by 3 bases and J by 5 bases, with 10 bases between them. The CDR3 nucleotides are TGTGCCAGCAGTTTGAACCCCCGGGAGACCCAGTACTTC. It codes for CASSLNPRETQYF.

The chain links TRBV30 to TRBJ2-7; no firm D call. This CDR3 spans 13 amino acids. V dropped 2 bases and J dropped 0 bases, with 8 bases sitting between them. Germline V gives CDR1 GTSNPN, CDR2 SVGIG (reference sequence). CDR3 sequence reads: CAWSTTSSYEQYF. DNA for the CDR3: TGTGCCTGGAGTACCACGAGCTCCTACGAGCAGTACTTC.

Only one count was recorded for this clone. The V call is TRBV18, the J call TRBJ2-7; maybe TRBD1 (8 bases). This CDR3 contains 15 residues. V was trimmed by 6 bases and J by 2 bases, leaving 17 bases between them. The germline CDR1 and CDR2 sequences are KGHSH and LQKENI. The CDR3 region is CASSPTQGGTYEQYF. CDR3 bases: TGTGCCAGCTCCCCCACACAGGGGGGGACCTACGAGCAGTACTTC.

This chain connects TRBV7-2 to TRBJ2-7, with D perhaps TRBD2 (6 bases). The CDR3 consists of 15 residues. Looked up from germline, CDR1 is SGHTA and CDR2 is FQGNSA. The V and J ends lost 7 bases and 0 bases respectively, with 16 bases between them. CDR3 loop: CASTLAEGSSYEQYF. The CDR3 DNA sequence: TGTGCCAGCACCTTGGCGGAGGGGAGCTCCTACGAGCAGTACTTC.

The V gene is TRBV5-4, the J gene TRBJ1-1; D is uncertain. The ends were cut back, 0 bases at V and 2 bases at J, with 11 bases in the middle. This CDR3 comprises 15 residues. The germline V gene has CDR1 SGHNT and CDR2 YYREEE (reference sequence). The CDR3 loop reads CASSLGAEINTEAFF. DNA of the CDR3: TGTGCCAGCAGCTTGGGGGCAGAGATCAACACTGAAGCTTTCTTT.

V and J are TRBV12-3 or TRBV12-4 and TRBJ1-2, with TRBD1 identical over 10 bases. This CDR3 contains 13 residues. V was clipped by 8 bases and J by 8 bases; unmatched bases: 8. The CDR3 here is CASGRQGANGYTF. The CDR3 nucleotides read TGTGCCAGCGGCCGACAGGGGGCGAACGGCTACACCTTC.

The CDR3 sequence: CASSGTSGFNEQFF. CDR3 in DNA: TGTGCCAGCAGTGGGACTAGCGGCTTCAATGAGCAGTTCTTC. The chain employs TRBV7-2 and TRBJ2-1; 11 bases align to TRBD2. The CDR3 covers 14 residues. The V gene's germline CDR1 is SGHTA and CDR2 FQGNSA. V lost 6 bases and J lost 6; bases outside the gene matches: 4.

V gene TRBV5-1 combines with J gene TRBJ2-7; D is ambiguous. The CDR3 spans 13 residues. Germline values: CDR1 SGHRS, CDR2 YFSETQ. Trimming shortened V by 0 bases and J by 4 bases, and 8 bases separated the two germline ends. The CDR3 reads CASSLASVYEQYF. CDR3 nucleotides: TGCGCCAGCAGCTTGGCCAGTGTTTACGAGCAGTACTTC.

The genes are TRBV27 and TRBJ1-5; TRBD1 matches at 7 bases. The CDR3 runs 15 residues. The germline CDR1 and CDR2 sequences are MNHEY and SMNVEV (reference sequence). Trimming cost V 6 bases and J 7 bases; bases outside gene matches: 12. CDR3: CASRSRGTAMQPQHF. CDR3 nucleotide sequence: TGTGCCAGCAGATCCCGAGGGACAGCCATGCAGCCCCAGCATTTT.

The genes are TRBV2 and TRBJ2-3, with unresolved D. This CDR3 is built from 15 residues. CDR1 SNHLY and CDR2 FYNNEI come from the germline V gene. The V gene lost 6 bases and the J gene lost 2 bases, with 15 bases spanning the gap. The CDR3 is CASREAIDLTDTQYF. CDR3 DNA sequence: TGTGCCAGCAGAGAGGCCATAGACCTCACAGATACGCAGTATTTT.

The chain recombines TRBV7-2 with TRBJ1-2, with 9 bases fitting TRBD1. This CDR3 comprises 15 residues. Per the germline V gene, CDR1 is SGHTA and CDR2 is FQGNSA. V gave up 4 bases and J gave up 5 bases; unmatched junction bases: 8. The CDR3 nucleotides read TGTGCCAGCAGCTCCTGGGACAGGGTGGGTTATGGCTACACCTTC. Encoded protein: CASSSWDRVGYGYTF.

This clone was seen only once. The CDR3 region is CASSSGTSGGGAEFF. The CDR3, as DNA: TGTGCCAGCAGTTCCGGGACTAGCGGGGGAGGAGCAGAGTTCTTC. The gene calls are TRBV28 and TRBJ2-1; 14 positions agree with TRBD2. Unmatched junction bases numbered 10, after V lost 4 bases and J lost 14 bases. The length of the CDR3 is 15 residues. CDR1 and CDR2 from the germline V gene are MDHEN and SYDVKM. Drawing the rest from reference TRBV28 and TRBJ2-1, the complete variable domain is DVKVTQSSRYLVKRTGEKVFLECVQDMDHENMFWYRQDPGLGLRLIYFSYDVKMKEKGDIPEGYSVSREKKERFSLILESASTNQTSMYLCASSSGTSGGGAEFFGPGTRLTVL.

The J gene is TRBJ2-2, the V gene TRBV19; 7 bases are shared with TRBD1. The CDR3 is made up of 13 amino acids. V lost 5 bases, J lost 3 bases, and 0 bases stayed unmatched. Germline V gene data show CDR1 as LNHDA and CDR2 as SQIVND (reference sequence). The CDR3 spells CASSQGDTGELFF. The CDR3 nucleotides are TGTGCCAGTAGTCAGGGGGACACCGGGGAGCTGTTTTTT.

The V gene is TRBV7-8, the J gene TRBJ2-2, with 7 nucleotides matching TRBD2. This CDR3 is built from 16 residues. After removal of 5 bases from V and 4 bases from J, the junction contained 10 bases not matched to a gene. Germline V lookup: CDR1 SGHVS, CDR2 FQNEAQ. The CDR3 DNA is TGTGCCAGCAGCCCCCTCGCGGGAGCAATCACCGGGGAGCTGTTTTTT. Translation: CASSPLAGAITGELFF.

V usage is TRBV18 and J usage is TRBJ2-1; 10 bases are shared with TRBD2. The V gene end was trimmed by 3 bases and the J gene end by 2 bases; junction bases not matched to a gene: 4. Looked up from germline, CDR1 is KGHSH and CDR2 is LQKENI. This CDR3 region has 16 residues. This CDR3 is CASSPLAGVAYNEQFF. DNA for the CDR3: TGTGCCAGCTCACCCCTAGCGGGAGTTGCCTACAATGAGCAGTTCTTC. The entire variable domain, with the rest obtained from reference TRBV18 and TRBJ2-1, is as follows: NAGVMQNPRHLVRRRGQEARLRCSPMKGHSHVYWYRQLPEEGLKFMVYLQKENIIDESGMPKERFSAEFPKEGPSILRIQQVVRGDSAAYFCASSPLAGVAYNEQFFGPGTRLTVL.

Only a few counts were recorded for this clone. The CDR3 bases are TGTGCCAGCAGCCCTTTCACTAGCGGGGGCCCCAAAGATACGCAGTATTTT. It encodes CASSPFTSGGPKDTQYF. V gene TRBV11-2 combines with J gene TRBJ2-3; 11 bases are a match to TRBD2. Unmatched junction bases numbered 12, after V lost 5 bases and J lost 5 bases. Germline loops: CDR1 SGHAT, CDR2 FQNNGV. The CDR3 sequence is 17 residues long.

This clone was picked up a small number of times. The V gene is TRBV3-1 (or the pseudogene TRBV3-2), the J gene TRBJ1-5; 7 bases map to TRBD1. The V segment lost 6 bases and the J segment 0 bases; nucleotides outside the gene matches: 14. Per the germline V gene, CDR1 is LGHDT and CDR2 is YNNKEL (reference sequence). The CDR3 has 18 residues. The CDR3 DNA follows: TGTGCCAGCAGTGGAATGGAGGGGGCGTATTTTAGCAATCAGCCCCAGCATTTT. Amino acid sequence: CASSGMEGAYFSNQPQHF.

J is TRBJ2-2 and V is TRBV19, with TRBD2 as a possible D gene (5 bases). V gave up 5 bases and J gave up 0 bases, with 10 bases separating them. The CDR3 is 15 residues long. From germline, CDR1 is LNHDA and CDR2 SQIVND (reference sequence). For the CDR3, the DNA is TGTGCCAGTAGTTCGAGCGGAGCGAACACCGGGGAGCTGTTTTTT. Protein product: CASSSSGANTGELFF.

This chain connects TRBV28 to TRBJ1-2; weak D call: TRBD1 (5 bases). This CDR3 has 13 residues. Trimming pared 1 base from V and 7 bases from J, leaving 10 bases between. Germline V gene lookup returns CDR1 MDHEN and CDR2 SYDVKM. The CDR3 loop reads CASSLSAGPGYTF. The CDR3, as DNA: TGTGCCAGCAGTTTATCGGCGGGGCCTGGCTACACCTTC.